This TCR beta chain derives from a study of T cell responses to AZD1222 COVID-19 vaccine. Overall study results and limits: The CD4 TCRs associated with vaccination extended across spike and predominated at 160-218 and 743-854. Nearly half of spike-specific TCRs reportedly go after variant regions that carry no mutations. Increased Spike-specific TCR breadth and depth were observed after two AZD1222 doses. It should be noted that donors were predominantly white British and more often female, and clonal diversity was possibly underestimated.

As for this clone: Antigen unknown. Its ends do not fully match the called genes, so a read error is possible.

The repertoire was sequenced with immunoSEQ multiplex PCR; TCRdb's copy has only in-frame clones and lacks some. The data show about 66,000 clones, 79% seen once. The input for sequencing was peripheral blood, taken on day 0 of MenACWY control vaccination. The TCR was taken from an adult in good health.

The chain's CDR3 is CATSGGGQRYNEQFF. The DNA for the CDR3 is TGTGCCACCAGTGGCGGGGGACAGCGGTACAATGAGCAGTTCTTC. The V call is TRBV28, the J call TRBJ2-1, with D tentatively TRBD1 or TRBD2 (7 bases each). The CDR3 runs 15 residues. Germline V gene lookup returns CDR1 MDHEN and CDR2 SYDVKM.